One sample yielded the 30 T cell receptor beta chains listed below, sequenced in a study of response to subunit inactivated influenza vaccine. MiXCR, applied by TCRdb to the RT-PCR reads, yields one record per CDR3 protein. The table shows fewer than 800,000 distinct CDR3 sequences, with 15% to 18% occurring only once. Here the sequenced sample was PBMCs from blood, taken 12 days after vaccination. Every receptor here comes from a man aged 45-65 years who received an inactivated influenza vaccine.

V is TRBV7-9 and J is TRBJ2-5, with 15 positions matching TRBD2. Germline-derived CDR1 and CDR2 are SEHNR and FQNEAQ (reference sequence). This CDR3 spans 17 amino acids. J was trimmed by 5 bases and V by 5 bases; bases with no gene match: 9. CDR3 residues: CASSLGLAGGQPETQYF. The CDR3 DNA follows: TGTGCCAGCAGCCTGGGACTAGCGGGGGGACAACCGGAGACCCAGTACTTC.

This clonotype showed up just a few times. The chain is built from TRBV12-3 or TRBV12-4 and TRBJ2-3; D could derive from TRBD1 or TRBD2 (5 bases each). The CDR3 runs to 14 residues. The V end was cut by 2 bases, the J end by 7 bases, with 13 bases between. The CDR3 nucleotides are TGTGCCAGCAGTTTACGGGACCCCCGGCATACGCAGTATTTT. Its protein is CASSLRDPRHTQYF.

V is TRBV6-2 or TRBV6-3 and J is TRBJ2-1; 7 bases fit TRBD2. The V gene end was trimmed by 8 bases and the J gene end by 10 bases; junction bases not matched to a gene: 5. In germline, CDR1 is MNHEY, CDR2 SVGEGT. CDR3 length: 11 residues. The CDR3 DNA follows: TGTGCCAGCTCGGCGGGGGTGGAGCAGTTCTTC. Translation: CASSAGVEQFF.

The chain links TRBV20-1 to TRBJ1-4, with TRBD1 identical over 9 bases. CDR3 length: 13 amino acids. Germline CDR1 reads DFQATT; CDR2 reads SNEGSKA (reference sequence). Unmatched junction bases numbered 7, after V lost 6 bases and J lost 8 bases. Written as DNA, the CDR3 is TGCAGTGCCCGGACAGGGGCAGACGAAAAACTGTTTTTT. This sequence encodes CSARTGADEKLFF.

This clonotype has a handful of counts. The CDR3 DNA is TGTGCCAGCAGTTACCGGGCGGGATCAGGTAATGAGCAGTTCTTC. This gives the protein CASSYRAGSGNEQFF. This chain connects TRBV6-2 or TRBV6-3 to TRBJ2-1, with D possibly matching TRBD2 (6 bases). Trimming removed 2 bases at V and 7 bases at J, with 15 bases between. The CDR3 has 15 residues. Looked up from germline, CDR1 is MNHEY and CDR2 is SVGEGT.

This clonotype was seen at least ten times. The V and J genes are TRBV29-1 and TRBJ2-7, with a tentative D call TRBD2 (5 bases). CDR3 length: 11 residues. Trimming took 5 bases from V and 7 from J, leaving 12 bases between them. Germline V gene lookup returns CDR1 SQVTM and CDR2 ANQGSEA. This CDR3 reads CSVPWGAEQYF. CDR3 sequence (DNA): TGCAGCGTTCCGTGGGGAGCGGAGCAGTACTTC.

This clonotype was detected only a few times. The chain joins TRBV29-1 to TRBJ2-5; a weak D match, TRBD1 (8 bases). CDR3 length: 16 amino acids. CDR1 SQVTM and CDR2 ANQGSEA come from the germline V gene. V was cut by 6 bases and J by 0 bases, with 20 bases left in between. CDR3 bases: TGCAGCGTCCCCGCCAGGGGGCGGGGGTACCAAGAGACCCAGTACTTC. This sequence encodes CSVPARGRGYQETQYF.

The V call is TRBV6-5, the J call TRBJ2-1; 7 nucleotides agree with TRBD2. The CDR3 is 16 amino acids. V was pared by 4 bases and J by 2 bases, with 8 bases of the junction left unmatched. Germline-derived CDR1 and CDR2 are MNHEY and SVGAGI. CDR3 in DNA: TGTGCCAGCAGTTTTACTAGCGACCCTGCCTACAATGAGCAGTTCTTC. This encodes CASSFTSDPAYNEQFF.

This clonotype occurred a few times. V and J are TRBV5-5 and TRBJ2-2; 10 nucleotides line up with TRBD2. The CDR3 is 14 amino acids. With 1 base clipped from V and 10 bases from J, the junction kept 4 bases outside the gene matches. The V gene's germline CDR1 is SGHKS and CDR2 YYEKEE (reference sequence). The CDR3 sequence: CASSLTGTSVELFF. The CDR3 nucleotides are TGTGCCAGCAGCTTGACCGGGACTAGCGTGGAGCTGTTTTTT.

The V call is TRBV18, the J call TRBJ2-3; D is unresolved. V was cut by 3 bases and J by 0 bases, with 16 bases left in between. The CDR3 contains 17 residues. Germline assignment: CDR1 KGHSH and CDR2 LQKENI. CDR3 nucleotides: TGTGCCAGCTCACCGTTCCCCGAACAAACTAGCACAGATACGCAGTATTTT. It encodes CASSPFPEQTSTDTQYF.

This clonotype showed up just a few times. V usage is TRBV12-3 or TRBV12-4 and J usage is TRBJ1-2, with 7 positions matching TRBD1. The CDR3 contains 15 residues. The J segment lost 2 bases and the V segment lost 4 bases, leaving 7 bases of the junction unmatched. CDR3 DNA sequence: TGTGCCAGCAGTTACCCGGGACAGCCGAACTATGGCTACACCTTC. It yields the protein CASSYPGQPNYGYTF.

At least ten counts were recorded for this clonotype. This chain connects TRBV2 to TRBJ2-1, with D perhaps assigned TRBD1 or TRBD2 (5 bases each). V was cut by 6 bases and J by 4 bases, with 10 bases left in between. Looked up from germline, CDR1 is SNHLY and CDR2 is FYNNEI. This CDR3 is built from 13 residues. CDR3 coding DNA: TGTGCCAGCAGGCCGGGACCTTACAATGAGCAGTTCTTC. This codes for CASRPGPYNEQFF.

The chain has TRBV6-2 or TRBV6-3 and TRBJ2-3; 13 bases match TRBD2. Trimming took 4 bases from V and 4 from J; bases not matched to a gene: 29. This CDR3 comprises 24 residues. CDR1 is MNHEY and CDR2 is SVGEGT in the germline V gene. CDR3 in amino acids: CASSSPEEMERTSGRSPSPDTQYF. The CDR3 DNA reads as TGTGCCAGCAGTTCCCCAGAAGAAATGGAGCGGACTAGCGGGAGATCTCCGAGTCCAGATACGCAGTATTTT.

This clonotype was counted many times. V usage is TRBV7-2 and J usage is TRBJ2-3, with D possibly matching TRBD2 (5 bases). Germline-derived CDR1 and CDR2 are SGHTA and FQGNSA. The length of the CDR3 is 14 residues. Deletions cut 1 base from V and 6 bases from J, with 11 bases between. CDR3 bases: TGTGCCAGCAGCTTAGGTCGAGGGTCCGATACGCAGTATTTT. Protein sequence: CASSLGRGSDTQYF. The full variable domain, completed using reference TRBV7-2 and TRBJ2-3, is GAGVSQSPSNKVTEKGKDVELRCDPISGHTALYWYRQSLGQGLEFLIYFQGNSAPDKSGLPSDRFSAERTGGSVSTLTIQRTQQEDSAVYLCASSLGRGSDTQYFGPGTRLTVL.

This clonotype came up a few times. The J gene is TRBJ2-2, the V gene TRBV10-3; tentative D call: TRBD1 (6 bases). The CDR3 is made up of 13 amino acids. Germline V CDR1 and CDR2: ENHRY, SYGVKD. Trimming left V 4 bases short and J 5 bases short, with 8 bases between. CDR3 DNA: TGTGCCATCAGTGGGACAGATACCGGGGAGCTGTTTTTT. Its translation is CAISGTDTGELFF.

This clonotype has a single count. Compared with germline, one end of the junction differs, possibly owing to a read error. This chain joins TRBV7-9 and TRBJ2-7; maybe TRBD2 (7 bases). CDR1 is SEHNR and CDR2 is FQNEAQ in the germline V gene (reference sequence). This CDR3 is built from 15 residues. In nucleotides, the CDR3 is TGTGCCAGCAGCTTTCTACCGGGGGGCAAGGGCGAGCGGTACTTC. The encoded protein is CASSFLPGGKGERYF.

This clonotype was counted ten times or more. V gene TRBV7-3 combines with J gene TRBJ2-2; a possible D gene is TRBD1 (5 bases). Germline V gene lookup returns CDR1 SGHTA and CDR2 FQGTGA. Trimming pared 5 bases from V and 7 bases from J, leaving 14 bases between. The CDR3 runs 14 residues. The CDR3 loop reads CASSLQGTFGELFF. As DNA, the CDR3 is TGTGCCAGCAGCCTCCAGGGAACTTTCGGGGAGCTGTTTTTT.

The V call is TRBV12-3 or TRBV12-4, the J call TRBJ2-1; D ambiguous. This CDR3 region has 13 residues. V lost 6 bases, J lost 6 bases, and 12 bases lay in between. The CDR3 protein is CASSLGERNEQFF. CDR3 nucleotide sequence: TGTGCCAGCAGCCTCGGAGAGCGCAATGAGCAGTTCTTC.

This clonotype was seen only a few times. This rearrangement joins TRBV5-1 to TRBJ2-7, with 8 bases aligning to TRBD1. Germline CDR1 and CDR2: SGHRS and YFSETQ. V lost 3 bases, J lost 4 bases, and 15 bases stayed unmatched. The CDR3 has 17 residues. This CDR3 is CASSSIQTGTGYYEQYF. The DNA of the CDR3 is TGCGCCAGCAGCTCCATTCAGACCGGGACAGGATATTACGAGCAGTACTTC. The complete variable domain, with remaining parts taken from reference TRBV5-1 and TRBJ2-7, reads KAGVTQTPRYLIKTRGQQVTLSCSPISGHRSVSWYQQTPGQGLQFLFEYFSETQRNKGNFPGRFSGRQFSNSRSEMNVSTLELGDSALYLCASSSIQTGTGYYEQYFGPGTRLTVT.

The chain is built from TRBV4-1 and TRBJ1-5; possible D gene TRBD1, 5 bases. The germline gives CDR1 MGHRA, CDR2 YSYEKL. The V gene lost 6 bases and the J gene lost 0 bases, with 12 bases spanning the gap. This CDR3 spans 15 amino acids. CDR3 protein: CASSLDKYSNQPQHF. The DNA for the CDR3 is TGCGCCAGCAGTCTGGACAAATATAGCAATCAGCCCCAGCATTTT.

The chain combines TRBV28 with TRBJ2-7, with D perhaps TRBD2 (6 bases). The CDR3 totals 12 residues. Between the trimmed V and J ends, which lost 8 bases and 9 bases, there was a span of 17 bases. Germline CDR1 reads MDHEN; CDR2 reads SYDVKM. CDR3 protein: CASLGSRGTQYF. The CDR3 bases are TGTGCCAGCCTAGGCAGCCGGGGGACGCAGTACTTC.

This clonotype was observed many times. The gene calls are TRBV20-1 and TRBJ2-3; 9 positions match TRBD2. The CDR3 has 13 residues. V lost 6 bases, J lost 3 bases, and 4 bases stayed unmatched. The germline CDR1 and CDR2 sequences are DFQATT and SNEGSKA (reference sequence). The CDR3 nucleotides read TGCAGTGCCCGCGGGGGGGGTACAGATACGCAGTATTTT. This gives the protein CSARGGGTDTQYF.

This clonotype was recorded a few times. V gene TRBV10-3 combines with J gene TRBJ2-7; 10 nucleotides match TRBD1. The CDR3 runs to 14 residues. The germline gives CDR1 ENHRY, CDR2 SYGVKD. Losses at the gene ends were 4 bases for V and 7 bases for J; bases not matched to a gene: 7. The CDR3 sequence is CAISGGTGAPEQYF. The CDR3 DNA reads TGTGCCATCAGTGGAGGGACAGGGGCCCCGGAGCAGTACTTC.

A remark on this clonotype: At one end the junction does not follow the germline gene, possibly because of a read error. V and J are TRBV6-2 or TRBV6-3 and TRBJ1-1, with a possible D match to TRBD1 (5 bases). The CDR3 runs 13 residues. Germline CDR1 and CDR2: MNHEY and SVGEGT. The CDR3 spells CASTYGGRTEAFF. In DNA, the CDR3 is TGTGCCAGCACTTACGGGGGGAGGACTGAAGCTTTCTTT.

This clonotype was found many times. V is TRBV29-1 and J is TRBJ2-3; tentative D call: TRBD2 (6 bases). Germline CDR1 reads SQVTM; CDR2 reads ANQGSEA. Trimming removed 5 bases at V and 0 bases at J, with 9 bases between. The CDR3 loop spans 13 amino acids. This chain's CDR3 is CSVRGASTDTQYF. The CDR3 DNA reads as TGCAGCGTTCGCGGGGCTAGCACAGATACGCAGTATTTT.

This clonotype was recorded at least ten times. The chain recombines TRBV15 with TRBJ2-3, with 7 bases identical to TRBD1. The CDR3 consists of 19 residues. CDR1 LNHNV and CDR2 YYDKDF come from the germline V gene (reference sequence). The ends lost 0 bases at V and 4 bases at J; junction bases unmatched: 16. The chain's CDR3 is CATSRDTLDRESSADTQYF. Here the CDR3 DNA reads TGTGCCACCAGCAGAGATACATTAGACAGGGAATCCAGCGCAGATACGCAGTATTTT.

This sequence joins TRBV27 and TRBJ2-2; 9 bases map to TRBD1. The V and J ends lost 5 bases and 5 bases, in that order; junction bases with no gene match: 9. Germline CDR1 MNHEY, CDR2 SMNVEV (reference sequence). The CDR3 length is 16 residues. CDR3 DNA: TGTGCCAGCAGTACTACAGGGGGCGTGGGGACCGGGGAGCTGTTTTTT. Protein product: CASSTTGGVGTGELFF.

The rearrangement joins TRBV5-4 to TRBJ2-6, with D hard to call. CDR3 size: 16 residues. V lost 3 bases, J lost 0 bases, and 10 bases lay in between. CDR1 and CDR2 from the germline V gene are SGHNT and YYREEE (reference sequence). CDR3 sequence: CASSSGGASGANVLTF. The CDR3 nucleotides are TGTGCCAGCAGCTCAGGTGGCGCCTCTGGGGCCAACGTCCTGACTTTC. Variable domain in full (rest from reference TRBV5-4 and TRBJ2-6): ETGVTQSPTHLIKTRGQQVTLRCSSQSGHNTVSWYQQALGQGPQFIFQYYREEENGRGNFPPRFSGLQFPNYSSELNVNALELDDSALYLCASSSGGASGANVLTFGAGSRLTVL.

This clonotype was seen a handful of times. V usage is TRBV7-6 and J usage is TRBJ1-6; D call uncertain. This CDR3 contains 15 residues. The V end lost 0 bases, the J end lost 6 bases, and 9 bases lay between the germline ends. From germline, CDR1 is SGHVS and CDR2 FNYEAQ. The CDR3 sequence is CASSLAPQSNSPLHF. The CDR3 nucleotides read TGTGCCAGCAGCTTAGCGCCCCAGAGTAATTCACCCCTCCACTTT.

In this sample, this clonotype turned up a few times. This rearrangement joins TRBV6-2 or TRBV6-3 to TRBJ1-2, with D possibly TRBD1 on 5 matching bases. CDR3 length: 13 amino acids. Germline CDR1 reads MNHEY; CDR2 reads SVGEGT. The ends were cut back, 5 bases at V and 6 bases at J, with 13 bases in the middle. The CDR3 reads CASSSSGIDGYTF. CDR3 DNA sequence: TGTGCCAGCAGTAGCTCAGGGATTGATGGCTACACCTTC.